This TCR beta chain was captured in a study of blood T cell repertoires in COVID-19. TCRdb keeps only in-frame clones here, not all; method: immunoSEQ multiplex PCR. The data contain approximately 140,000 clones, 84% of them singletons. CDR3 length: 14 amino acids. V was shortened by 2 bases and J by 3 bases, with 11 bases between the two germline ends. The germline gives CDR1 KGHSH, CDR2 LQKENI. The sequence was collected from a woman between 45 and 65 years old who had been exposed to COVID-19. Sequenced sample: PBMCs or T cells enriched from blood (not recorded which). The gene calls are TRBV18 and TRBJ2-7, with D possibly matching TRBD1 (6 bases). CDR3 in DNA: TGTGCCAGCTCACCAGACAGGATTAACTACGAGCAGTACTTC. Translation gives CASSPDRINYEQYF. Together with reference TRBV18 and TRBJ2-7, the CDR3 gives the full variable domain: NAGVMQNPRHLVRRRGQEARLRCSPMKGHSHVYWYRQLPEEGLKFMVYLQKENIIDESGMPKERFSAEFPKEGPSILRIQQVVRGDSAAYFCASSPDRINYEQYFGPGTRLTVT.